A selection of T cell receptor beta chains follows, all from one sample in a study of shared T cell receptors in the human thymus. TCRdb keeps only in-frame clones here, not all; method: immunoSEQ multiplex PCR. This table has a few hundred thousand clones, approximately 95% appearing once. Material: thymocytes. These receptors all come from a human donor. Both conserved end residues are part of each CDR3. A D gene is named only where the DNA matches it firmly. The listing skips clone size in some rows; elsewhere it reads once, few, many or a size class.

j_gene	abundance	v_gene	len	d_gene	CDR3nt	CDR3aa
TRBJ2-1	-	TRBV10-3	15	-	TGTGCCATCAGTGAGTCCCCGGGACGCTCCTTATGGCAGTTCTTC	CAISESPGRSLWQFF
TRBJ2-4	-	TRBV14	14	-	TGTGCCAGCAGCCAAGTGGGGGCCAAAAACATTCAGTACTTC	CASSQVGAKNIQYF
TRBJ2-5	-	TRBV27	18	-	TGTGCCAGCAGTCCATACAGGGCACTATGCCCATTCCAAGAGACCCAGTACTTC	CASSPYRALCPFQETQYF
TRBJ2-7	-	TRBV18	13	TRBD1	TGTGCCAGCTCACCGGACAGGCTTGGCGAGCAGTACTTC	CASSPDRLGEQYF
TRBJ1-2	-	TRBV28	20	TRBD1	TGTGCCAGCAGTTTATTTGGCGGACAGGGCTTCCCAAGAGCTAACTATGGCTACACCTTC	CASSLFGGQGFPRANYGYTF
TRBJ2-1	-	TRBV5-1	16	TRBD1	TGCGCCAGCGCCGGAGACCGGACAGGGGGAGACAATGAGCAGTTCTTC	CASAGDRTGGDNEQFF
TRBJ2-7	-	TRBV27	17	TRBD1	TGTGCCAGCAGACGGGACAGGGCTAATGATAGCTCCTACGAGCAGTACTTC	CASRRDRANDSSYEQYF
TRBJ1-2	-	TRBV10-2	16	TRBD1	TGCGCCAGCAGTGACCGGGACAGGGGCCCTAACTATGGCTACACCTTC	CASSDRDRGPNYGYTF
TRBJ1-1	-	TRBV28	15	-	TGTGCCAGCAGTCCCCGGGACCCTGTGAACACTGAAGCTTTCTTT	CASSPRDPVNTEAFF
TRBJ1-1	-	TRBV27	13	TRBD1	TGTGCCAGCAGTCTGGACAGGGTAACTGAAGCTTTCTTT	CASSLDRVTEAFF
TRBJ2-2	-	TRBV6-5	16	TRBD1	TGTGCCAGCAGTTACTCCGGGACAGGGGGCACCGGGGAGCTGTTTTTT	CASSYSGTGGTGELFF
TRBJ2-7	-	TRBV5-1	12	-	TGCGCCAGCAGGGTGAATACGGTCGAGCAGTACTTC	CASRVNTVEQYF
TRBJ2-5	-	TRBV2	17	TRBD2	TGTGCCAGCAGTGAAGCGCTTCAGCGGGAGGGCCGAGAGACCCAGTACTTC	CASSEALQREGRETQYF
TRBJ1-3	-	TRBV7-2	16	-	TGTGCCAGCAGCTTACGACAGTCGGGATCGGGAAACACCATATATTTT	CASSLRQSGSGNTIYF
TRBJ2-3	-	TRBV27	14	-	TGTGCCAGCAGTATACAGGGAGGGGCAGATACGCAGTATTTT	CASSIQGGADTQYF
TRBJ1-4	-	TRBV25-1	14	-	TGTGCCAGCAGGCCACGGGACAAGAATGAAAAACTGTTTTTT	CASRPRDKNEKLFF
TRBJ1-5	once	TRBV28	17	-	TGTGCCAGCAGTTCACACAGGGAACCGAGGTGGAATCAGCCCCAGCATTTT	CASSSHREPRWNQPQHF
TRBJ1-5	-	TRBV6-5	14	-	TGTGCCAGCAGTTACAGCGGTAGCAATCAGCCCCAGCATTTT	CASSYSGSNQPQHF
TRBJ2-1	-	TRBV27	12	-	TGTGCCAGCAAAGGGACACTAAATGAGCAGTTCTTC	CASKGTLNEQFF
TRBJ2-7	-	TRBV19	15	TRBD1	TGTGCCAGTAGTACATGGACAGGGGGCGTGGACGAGCAGTACTTC	CASSTWTGGVDEQYF
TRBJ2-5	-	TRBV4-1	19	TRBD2	TGCGCCAGCAGCCAAGAATTCCTAGCGGGAGGGCCAGGCCAAGAGACCCAGTACTTC	CASSQEFLAGGPGQETQYF
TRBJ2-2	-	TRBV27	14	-	TGTGCCAGCAGTTTCTTGGGGAGGACCGGGGAGCTGTTTTTT	CASSFLGRTGELFF
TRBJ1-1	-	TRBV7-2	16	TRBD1	TGTGCCAGCAGCTGGGTTCCCGGGACAGGGGTAGGTGAAGCTTTCTTT	CASSWVPGTGVGEAFF
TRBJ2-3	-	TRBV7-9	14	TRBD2	TGTGCCAGCAGCGGGGGACTAGCGTCAGATACGCAGTATTTT	CASSGGLASDTQYF